This entry describes one T cell receptor (beta chain). Its cognate antigen is unknown. This sample stems from a study of CD8 T cells in Susac syndrome. Study-wide points: Susac-specific public clones numbered approximately 17 in total CD8+ repertoires (and five in CD8+ TEMRA repertoires).

RNA, at about 0.45 to 1 ug, was reverse transcribed with random hexamers. Coverage of TCR beta CDR3 amplification by immunoSEQ multiplex PCR extended to 54 Vbeta and 13 Jbeta. Using its own MiXCR run on the immunoSEQ multiplex PCR reads, TCRdb lists one record per CDR3 protein. The profile shows 100,000 to 150,000 distinct CDR3 sequences, around 95% of them singletons. The V end was cut by 0 bases, the J end by 1 base, with 10 bases between. The CDR3 has 15 amino acids. Germline CDR1 reads SGDLS; CDR2 reads YYNGEE. Negative isolation was applied to CD8+ and CD4+ T cells, and FACS enrichment was applied to TEMRA cells.

The chain uses TRBV9 and TRBJ1-1; D is ambiguous. This sequence originates from a human donor with Susac syndrome. Sequencing input: CD8+ T cells from PBMCs. CDR3 protein: CASSVEGVGNTEAFF. The CDR3, as DNA: TGTGCCAGCAGCGTAGAGGGTGTGGGGAACACTGAAGCTTTCTTT.